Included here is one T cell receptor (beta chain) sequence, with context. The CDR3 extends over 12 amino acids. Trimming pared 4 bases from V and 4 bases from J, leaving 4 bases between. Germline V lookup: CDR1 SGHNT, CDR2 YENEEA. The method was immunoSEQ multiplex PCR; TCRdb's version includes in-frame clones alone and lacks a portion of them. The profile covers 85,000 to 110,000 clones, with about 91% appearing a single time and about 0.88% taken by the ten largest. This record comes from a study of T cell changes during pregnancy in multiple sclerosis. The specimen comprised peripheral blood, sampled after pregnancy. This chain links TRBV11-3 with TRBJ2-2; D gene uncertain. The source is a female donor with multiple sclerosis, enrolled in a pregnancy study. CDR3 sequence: CASSSSTGELFF. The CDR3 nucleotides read TGTGCCAGCAGCTCCAGCACCGGGGAGCTGTTTTTT.